Reported below is one TCR beta chain. These data originate in a study of T-cell memory formation after mild COVID-19. Amplification by 5'RACE using constant-segment primers produced TCR alpha and TCR beta cDNA libraries that carried sample barcodes and UMIs. TCRdb reanalysed the 5' RACE reads using MiXCR and keeps one entry per CDR3 protein. The table records around 200,000 distinct CDR3 sequences, about a fifth of them present only once. The sequencing sample was made of PBMCs or a T cell subset sorted from them (not recorded which). The TCR sequence derives from a man between 18 and 29 years old who had mild COVID-19 (a few samples of this study predate the infection). Cell type and time point are not known.

The CDR3 is CASSRSWDSEQYF. The CDR3 DNA follows: TGCGCCAGCAGCAGGTCTTGGGACAGCGAGCAGTACTTC. V is TRBV5-1 and J is TRBJ2-7; 7 bases map to TRBD1. V was pared by 4 bases and J by 6 bases, with 7 bases of the junction left unmatched. The CDR3 is 13 amino acids. Germline CDR1 is SGHRS and CDR2 is YFSETQ. The whole variable domain, filled in from reference TRBV5-1 and TRBJ2-7, reads KAGVTQTPRYLIKTRGQQVTLSCSPISGHRSVSWYQQTPGQGLQFLFEYFSETQRNKGNFPGRFSGRQFSNSRSEMNVSTLELGDSALYLCASSRSWDSEQYFGPGTRLTVT.